Each of the 16 T cell receptor beta chains below was sequenced from the same sample in a study of OX40 agonist ivuxolimab in advanced cancers. Only in-frame clones appear in the TCRdb table, and some are missing; sequencing was by immunoSEQ multiplex PCR. The sample lists 48,000 or so clones, roughly 90% seen once, with less than 60% in the top ten. The source was CD4+ or CD8+ T cells sorted from blood, collected in a trial of the OX40 agonist ivuxolimab. The source of these receptors is an adult with an advanced solid tumor such as melanoma, head and neck, liver or kidney cancer.

This clone turned up a few times. The chain uses TRBV30 and TRBJ1-1, with D hard to call. The length of the CDR3 is 11 residues. V gave up 4 bases and J gave up 1 base, with 4 bases separating them. Germline lookup yields CDR1 GTSNPN and CDR2 SVGIG (reference sequence). The CDR3 loop reads CAWIGNTEAFF. CDR3 sequence (DNA): TGTGCCTGGATTGGGAACACTGAAGCTTTCTTT.

The chain employs TRBV7-2 and TRBJ2-7; D gene uncertain. Germline V gene sequence: CDR1 SGHTA, CDR2 FQGNSA. This CDR3 spans 12 amino acids. The germline V and J ends were trimmed by 5 bases and 3 bases, with 8 bases remaining between them. The CDR3, as DNA: TGTGCCAGCAGCCCCCATTACTACGAGCAGTACTTC. Translation: CASSPHYYEQYF.

The gene calls are TRBV7-8 and TRBJ1-5; 11 bases align to TRBD1. J gave up 0 bases and V 1 base, and 8 bases lay outside the gene matches. Germline CDR1 is SGHVS and CDR2 is FQNEAQ. This CDR3 has 19 residues. DNA of the CDR3: TGTGCCAGCAGCTTAGAAGCGGGACAGGGGGTCTATAGCAATCAGCCCCAGCATTTT. The encoded protein is CASSLEAGQGVYSNQPQHF.

This clone was seen only once. The genes are TRBV28 and TRBJ2-3; perhaps TRBD2 as D (6 bases). The length of the CDR3 is 15 residues. V was shortened by 4 bases and J by 5 bases, with 16 bases between the two germline ends. Germline assignment: CDR1 MDHEN and CDR2 SYDVKM. CDR3 bases: TGTGCCAGCAGTTCAGATACCCCCGGGAGAGATACGCAGTATTTT. Its translation: CASSSDTPGRDTQYF.

The rearrangement joins TRBV5-6 to TRBJ2-1; D is unresolved. The CDR3 contains 12 residues. In germline, CDR1 is SGHDT, CDR2 YYEEEE. Trimming removed 3 bases at V and 7 bases at J, with 8 bases between. The CDR3 loop reads CASSSLGNEQFF. The CDR3 DNA is TGTGCCAGCAGCTCACTGGGGAATGAGCAGTTCTTC.

The CDR3: CASSLEVRPSTDTQYF. The CDR3 region has the DNA TGTGCCAGCAGCCTCGAAGTTAGGCCGAGCACAGATACGCAGTATTTT. J is TRBJ2-3 and V is TRBV5-6; no firm D call. CDR1 and CDR2 from the germline V gene are SGHDT and YYEEEE. This CDR3 has 16 residues. The V gene lost 4 bases and the J gene lost 0 bases, with 15 bases spanning the gap.

This clone was seen a handful of times. The chain recombines TRBV4-1 with TRBJ1-5, with a tentative D call TRBD1 (5 bases). With 0 bases removed from V and 6 bases from J, the gap between germline ends came to 15 bases. This CDR3 region has 16 residues. The V gene's germline CDR1 is MGHRA and CDR2 YSYEKL. The CDR3 protein is CASSQDVRGSGQPQHF. The CDR3 region has the DNA TGCGCCAGCAGCCAAGATGTGAGGGGCTCCGGTCAGCCCCAGCATTTT.

The rearrangement links TRBV4-1 to TRBJ2-7, with D perhaps assigned TRBD1 or TRBD2 (5 bases each). The germline CDR1 and CDR2 sequences are MGHRA and YSYEKL. The CDR3 covers 16 residues. V shed 0 bases and J shed 3 bases, with 15 bases lying between them. The CDR3 bases are TGCGCCAGCAGCCAAGATAATTCCGGGGCCCACTACGAGCAGTACTTC. It translates to CASSQDNSGAHYEQYF.

The chain combines TRBV6-5 with TRBJ2-7; the D gene is possibly TRBD1 (5 bases). The V gene's germline CDR1 is MNHEY and CDR2 SVGAGI. This CDR3 is 14 amino acids long. V was shortened by 0 bases and J by 2 bases, with 8 bases between the two germline ends. CDR3 bases: TGTGCCAGCAGTTACTCGACAGCCGCCTACGAGCAGTACTTC. It specifies CASSYSTAAYEQYF.

This chain uses TRBV6-1 with TRBJ2-2; D assignment may be TRBD1 or TRBD2 (7 bases each). The germline V gene has CDR1 MNHNS and CDR2 SASEGT. Trimming left V 6 bases short and J 3 bases short, with 11 bases between. CDR3 length equals 14 residues. The CDR3 spells CASSRGGYTGELFF. CDR3 in DNA: TGTGCCAGCAGCAGGGGGGGGTACACCGGGGAGCTGTTTTTT.

This chain connects TRBV2 to TRBJ1-6; TRBD1 matches 8 bases. The ends lost 8 bases at V and 11 bases at J; junction bases unmatched: 8. CDR3 size: 13 residues. CDR1 and CDR2 from the germline V gene are SNHLY and FYNNEI. Here the CDR3 DNA reads TGTGCCAGCGGGACAGGCCTCGCGGCACCCCTCCACTTT. This codes for CASGTGLAAPLHF.

CDR3 protein: CASSFPGSLYEQYF. In DNA form, the CDR3 reads TGTGCCAGCAGTTTTCCGGGTTCTCTCTACGAGCAGTACTTC. The chain carries TRBV28 and TRBJ2-7; D not resolved. CDR3 length equals 14 residues. V lost 3 bases, J lost 3 bases, and 12 bases lay in between. Germline lookup yields CDR1 MDHEN and CDR2 SYDVKM.

The V gene is TRBV13, the J gene TRBJ1-2; D is undetermined. The germline V and J ends were trimmed by 1 base and 7 bases, with 10 bases remaining between them. This CDR3 is built from 13 residues. Germline CDR1 PRHDT, CDR2 FYEKMQ (reference sequence). The DNA of the CDR3 is TGTGCCAGCAGCTTAGTTGGGGAGCCTGGCTACACCTTC. Protein sequence: CASSLVGEPGYTF.

The chain uses TRBV7-9 and TRBJ1-2; D gene ambiguous. Germline loops: CDR1 SEHNR, CDR2 FQNEAQ (reference sequence). V was trimmed by 1 base and J by 4 bases, leaving 7 bases between them. This CDR3 is 13 amino acids long. The CDR3 bases are TGTGCCAGCAGCTTAGGGACGGTCTATGGCTACACCTTC. This codes for CASSLGTVYGYTF.

The chain uses TRBV7-9 and TRBJ2-3; TRBD2 matches at 7 bases. The CDR3 has 16 amino acids. The V gene's germline CDR1 is SEHNR and CDR2 FQNEAQ (reference sequence). V shed 2 bases and J 0 bases; nucleotides not matched to a gene: 5. Here the CDR3 DNA reads TGTGCCAGCAGCTTACTTCTAGCGGATAGCACAGATACGCAGTATTTT. The encoded protein is CASSLLLADSTDTQYF.

The chain carries TRBV5-1 and TRBJ2-7; D could derive from TRBD1 or TRBD2 (5 bases each). Germline CDR1 and CDR2: SGHRS and YFSETQ. V lost 0 bases and J lost 2, with 12 bases in between. This CDR3 has 15 residues. The chain's CDR3 is CASSLGFGATYEQYF. The CDR3 nucleotides are TGCGCCAGCAGCTTGGGGTTCGGGGCGACCTACGAGCAGTACTTC.